Following are 20 T cell receptor beta chains from one sample sequenced in a study of blood T cell repertoires in COVID-19 (dated by TCRdb to between 2020 and 2021). Library creation used the immunoSEQ multiplex PCR assay. TCRdb re-hosts the immuneACCESS table, in-frame sequences only. Its copies lack some clones; in the studies checked, an unresolved V gene accounts for under half of them, and the cause for the rest is not known. The sample yields about 140,000 clones; 84% were counted once. The ten largest make up around 5% of the sample. The sample taken for sequencing was peripheral blood. These receptors were obtained from a human donor in a cohort sampled during active COVID-19.

This clone is a singleton in its sample. This chain connects TRBV7-9 to TRBJ2-2; TRBD2 is a possible D gene (7 bases). Trimming took off 8 bases at V and 0 bases at J, with 13 bases between the two ends. Germline loops: CDR1 SEHNR, CDR2 FQNEAQ (reference sequence). This CDR3 spans 15 amino acids. The CDR3 here is CASPGEGANTGELFF. CDR3 DNA: TGTGCCAGCCCAGGGGAGGGGGCGAACACCGGGGAGCTGTTTTTT.

The V and J genes are TRBV3-1 (or the pseudogene TRBV3-2) and TRBJ2-7; possible D gene TRBD2, 5 bases. The V and J ends lost 1 base and 2 bases respectively, with 6 bases between them. CDR3 length: 13 amino acids. From germline, CDR1 is LGHDT and CDR2 YNNKEL (reference sequence). In nucleotides, the CDR3 is TGTGCCAGCAGCCAAGGGGGAGCCTACGAGCAGTACTTC. This gives the protein CASSQGGAYEQYF.

This sequence joins TRBV7-2 and TRBJ1-5; D remains ambiguous. Germline V gene sequence: CDR1 SGHTA, CDR2 FQGNSA. The CDR3 sequence is 13 residues long. V lost 1 base and J lost 4, with 5 bases in between. As DNA, the CDR3 is TGTGCCAGCAGCTTAGACAGTAATCAGCCCCAGCATTTT. Translating it yields CASSLDSNQPQHF.

The sample holds many counts of this clone. The chain is built from TRBV7-3 and TRBJ2-1; D is ambiguous. Germline values: CDR1 SGHTA, CDR2 FQGTGA. V lost 2 bases and J lost 5, with 10 bases in between. The CDR3 totals 14 residues. CDR3 DNA sequence: TGTGCCAGCAGCTTATCCCTAGGCCACAATGAGCAGTTCTTC. It codes for CASSLSLGHNEQFF.

The V gene is TRBV9, the J gene TRBJ2-1, with TRBD1 identical over 11 bases. The CDR3 is 16 residues long. Germline V lookup: CDR1 SGDLS, CDR2 YYNGEE. The J segment lost 7 bases and the V segment lost 3 bases, leaving 9 bases of the junction unmatched. In DNA form, the CDR3 reads TGTGCCAGCAGCGCCCTGGGGACAGGGGGATTAAATGAGCAGTTCTTC. Translation gives CASSALGTGGLNEQFF.

The J gene is TRBJ1-2, the V gene TRBV29-1; possibly TRBD1 for D (5 bases). The CDR3 has 14 amino acids. Trimming removed 0 bases at V and 5 bases at J, with 13 bases between. Germline V gene data show CDR1 as SQVTM and CDR2 as ANQGSEA. The CDR3 sequence is CSVEDGGTGYGYTF. DNA for the CDR3: TGCAGCGTTGAAGATGGGGGGACGGGATATGGCTACACCTTC. The complete variable domain, with remaining parts taken from reference TRBV29-1 and TRBJ1-2, reads SAVISQKPSRDICQRGTSLTIQCQVDSQVTMMFWYRQQPGQSLTLIATANQGSEATYESGFVIDKFPISRPNLTFSTLTVSNMSPEDSSIYLCSVEDGGTGYGYTFGSGTRLTVV.

The J gene is TRBJ1-1, the V gene TRBV5-1; a possible D gene is TRBD1 (5 bases). The CDR3 is 17 amino acids. Between the trimmed V and J ends, which lost 4 bases and 0 bases, there was a span of 19 bases. Germline assignment: CDR1 SGHRS and CDR2 YFSETQ. CDR3 bases: TGCGCCAGCAGCCAACTGTTTACAGGTCCAATGAACACTGAAGCTTTCTTT. Translating gives CASSQLFTGPMNTEAFF.

The gene calls are TRBV6-5 and TRBJ2-7; D is perhaps TRBD1 (6 bases). The germline V gene has CDR1 MNHEY and CDR2 SVGAGI. This CDR3 has 14 amino acids. With 7 bases removed from V and 0 bases from J, the gap between germline ends came to 13 bases. In DNA, the CDR3 is TGTGCCAGCAAGGCCCGACAGGTCTCCTACGAGCAGTACGTC. Its translation is CASKARQVSYEQYV.

The chain uses TRBV5-4 and TRBJ1-4; the D gene is possibly TRBD1 (5 bases). Germline V gene sequence: CDR1 SGHNT, CDR2 YYREEE (reference sequence). V lost 5 bases to trimming and J lost 6 bases, with 14 bases between them. This CDR3 is 14 amino acids long. The CDR3, as DNA: TGTGCCAGCAGAGGGCGGGGGGAGGATGAAAAACTGTTTTTT. It is translated as CASRGRGEDEKLFF.

The rearrangement joins TRBV18 to TRBJ2-7; weak D call: TRBD2 (6 bases). Looked up from germline, CDR1 is KGHSH and CDR2 is LQKENI. The ends were cut back, 3 bases at V and 3 bases at J, with 18 bases in the middle. This CDR3 has 16 amino acids. DNA of the CDR3: TGTGCCAGCTCACCTTCAAGGACGGGACTCTACTACGAGCAGTACTTC. Its protein product is CASSPSRTGLYYEQYF.

This chain connects TRBV9 to TRBJ1-2, with 7 bases identical to TRBD1. The V and J ends lost 7 bases and 8 bases, in that order; junction bases with no gene match: 11. The CDR3 has 13 amino acids. CDR1 and CDR2 from the germline V gene are SGDLS and YYNGEE. The CDR3: CASGLQGYEGYTF. In DNA form, the CDR3 reads TGTGCCAGCGGGCTACAGGGGTATGAGGGCTACACCTTC.

This sequence joins TRBV6-5 and TRBJ2-7, with 7 bases lining up with TRBD1. CDR1 and CDR2 (germline): MNHEY, SVGAGI. With 5 bases clipped from V and 1 base from J, the junction kept 2 bases outside the gene matches. The CDR3 runs 13 residues. CDR3 nucleotide sequence: TGTGCCAGCAGTCACAGGGGTTCCTACGAGCAGTACTTC. Translating it yields CASSHRGSYEQYF.

The genes are TRBV7-8 and TRBJ1-2, with TRBD1 matching over 7 bases. Trimming at V came to 4 bases and at J to 8 bases, leaving 16 bases not matched to a gene. The CDR3 totals 16 residues. Germline-derived CDR1 and CDR2 are SGHVS and FQNEAQ. Here the CDR3 DNA reads TGTGCCAGCAGCTATCTAGGACAGGCGGCCGTAGGGGGCTACACCTTC. It translates to CASSYLGQAAVGGYTF.

J is TRBJ2-1 and V is TRBV11-3; maybe TRBD2 (5 bases). Germline V CDR1 and CDR2: SGHNT, YENEEA. Trimming removed 1 base at V and 10 bases at J, with 5 bases between. This CDR3 comprises 11 residues. CDR3 sequence reads: CASSLGGEQFF. The CDR3 DNA reads as TGTGCCAGCAGCTTAGGCGGGGAGCAGTTCTTC.

In this sample, this clone turned up once. CDR3 nucleotides: TGTGCCATCAGGTTGAACAGGGACGGCTACACCTTC. It encodes CAIRLNRDGYTF. The chain uses TRBV10-3 and TRBJ1-2, with D possibly TRBD1 on 6 matching bases. The V end lost 6 bases, the J end lost 8 bases, and 13 bases lay between the germline ends. CDR1 and CDR2 (germline): ENHRY, SYGVKD. This CDR3 has 12 residues.

The chain uses TRBV19 and TRBJ1-4; 7 bases line up with TRBD1. The ends lost 2 bases at V and 0 bases at J; junction bases unmatched: 6. The CDR3 runs 17 residues. CDR1 and CDR2 from the germline V gene are LNHDA and SQIVND (reference sequence). The CDR3 region has the DNA TGTGCCAGTAGTATATTGGGACAGCCTGCAACTAATGAAAAACTGTTTTTT. This encodes CASSILGQPATNEKLFF.

This chain uses TRBV18 with TRBJ1-5; no clear D gene. This CDR3 region has 14 residues. With 3 bases removed from V and 6 bases from J, the gap between germline ends came to 12 bases. The germline CDR1 and CDR2 sequences are KGHSH and LQKENI. CDR3 sequence (DNA): TGTGCCAGCTCACCGGAACAAGGGAGTCAGCCCCAGCATTTT. As protein: CASSPEQGSQPQHF.

The CDR3: CASSTTLLSGTQYF. DNA of the CDR3: TGTGCCAGCAGTACGACCCTCCTCAGCGGGACGCAGTATTTT. The chain joins TRBV2 to TRBJ2-3, with D perhaps TRBD2 (6 bases). The CDR3 loop spans 14 amino acids. Germline V gene sequence: CDR1 SNHLY, CDR2 FYNNEI. V was pared by 5 bases and J by 9 bases, with 18 bases between.

The CDR3 is CASSIDRGGNQPQHF. In DNA form, the CDR3 reads TGTGCCAGCAGCATAGACAGGGGCGGCAATCAGCCCCAGCATTTT. J is TRBJ1-5 and V is TRBV5-5; 8 bases map to TRBD1. The V gene's germline CDR1 is SGHKS and CDR2 YYEKEE (reference sequence). V gave up 4 bases and J gave up 2 bases; unmatched junction bases: 5. This CDR3 comprises 15 residues.

This clone was observed once. V gene TRBV28 combines with J gene TRBJ1-6; D remains ambiguous. CDR3 length: 12 residues. V was trimmed by 6 bases and J by 8 bases, leaving 8 bases between them. The germline V gene has CDR1 MDHEN and CDR2 SYDVKM. The CDR3 sequence: CASSSSDSPLHF. The CDR3 nucleotides are TGTGCCAGCAGCTCCAGTGATTCACCCCTCCACTTT.